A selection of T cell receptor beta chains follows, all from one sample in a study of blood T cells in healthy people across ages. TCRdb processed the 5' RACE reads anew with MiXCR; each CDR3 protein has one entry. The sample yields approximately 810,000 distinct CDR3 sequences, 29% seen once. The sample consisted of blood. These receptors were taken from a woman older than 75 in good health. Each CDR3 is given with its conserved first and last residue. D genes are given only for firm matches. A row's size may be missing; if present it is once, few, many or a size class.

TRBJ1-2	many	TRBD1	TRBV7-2	TGTGCCAGCAGCTTCCGGACAGGTCCTAACTATGGCTACACCTTC	CASSFRTGPNYGYTF
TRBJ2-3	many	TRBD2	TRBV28	TGTGCCAGCAGTCTGCGGACTAGCGGGGGGTTCACAGATACGCAGTATTTT	CASSLRTSGGFTDTQYF
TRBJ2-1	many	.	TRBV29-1	TGCAGCGTAACGCCGATAGTATACAATGAGCAGTTCTTC	CSVTPIVYNEQFF
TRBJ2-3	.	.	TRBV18	TGTGCCAGCTCACGAACTCCACCAGGTTCAGATACGCAGTATTTT	CASSRTPPGSDTQYF
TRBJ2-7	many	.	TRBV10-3	TGTGCCATCAGTGAACCTAAGCGCGGATCCGAGCAGTACTTC	CAISEPKRGSEQYF
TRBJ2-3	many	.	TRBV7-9	TGTGCCAGCAGCTTAACGATTAGCACAGATACGCAGTATTTT	CASSLTISTDTQYF
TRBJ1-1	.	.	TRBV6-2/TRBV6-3	TGTGCCAGCAGTTACTCGGGTGCTAGGAACACTGAAGCTTTCTTT	CASSYSGARNTEAFF
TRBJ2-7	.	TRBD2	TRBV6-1	TGTGCCAGCAGCGATACGACTAGCGGCAATGAGCAGTACTTC	CASSDTTSGNEQYF
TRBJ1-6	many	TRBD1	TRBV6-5	TGTGCCAGCAGCTACAAACCCCCGGGACAGGGAAATTCACCCCTCCACTTT	CASSYKPPGQGNSPLHF
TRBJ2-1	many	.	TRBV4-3	TGCGCCAGCAGCCGAGGGGGGGATTACTACAATGAGCAGTTCTTC	CASSRGGDYYNEQFF
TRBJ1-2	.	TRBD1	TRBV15	TGTGCCACCAGCAGAGATATAAGGGGGCTTGGCTACACCTTC	CATSRDIRGLGYTF
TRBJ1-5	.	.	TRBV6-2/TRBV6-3	TGTGCCAGCAGTTACTCCAGGGATAGCATGAGAAGCAATCAGCCCCAGCATTTT	CASSYSRDSMRSNQPQHF
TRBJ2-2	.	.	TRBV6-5	TGTGCCAGCAGTTGGCAGGGGCCGGACACCGGGGAGCTGTTTTTT	CASSWQGPDTGELFF
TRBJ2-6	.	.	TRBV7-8	TGTGCCAGCAGCTTAAGAGCCTCTGGGGTCAACGTCCTGACTTTC	CASSLRASGVNVLTF
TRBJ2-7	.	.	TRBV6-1	TGTGCCAGCAGCTCAGGGACACGCGGATACGAGCAGTACTTC	CASSSGTRGYEQYF